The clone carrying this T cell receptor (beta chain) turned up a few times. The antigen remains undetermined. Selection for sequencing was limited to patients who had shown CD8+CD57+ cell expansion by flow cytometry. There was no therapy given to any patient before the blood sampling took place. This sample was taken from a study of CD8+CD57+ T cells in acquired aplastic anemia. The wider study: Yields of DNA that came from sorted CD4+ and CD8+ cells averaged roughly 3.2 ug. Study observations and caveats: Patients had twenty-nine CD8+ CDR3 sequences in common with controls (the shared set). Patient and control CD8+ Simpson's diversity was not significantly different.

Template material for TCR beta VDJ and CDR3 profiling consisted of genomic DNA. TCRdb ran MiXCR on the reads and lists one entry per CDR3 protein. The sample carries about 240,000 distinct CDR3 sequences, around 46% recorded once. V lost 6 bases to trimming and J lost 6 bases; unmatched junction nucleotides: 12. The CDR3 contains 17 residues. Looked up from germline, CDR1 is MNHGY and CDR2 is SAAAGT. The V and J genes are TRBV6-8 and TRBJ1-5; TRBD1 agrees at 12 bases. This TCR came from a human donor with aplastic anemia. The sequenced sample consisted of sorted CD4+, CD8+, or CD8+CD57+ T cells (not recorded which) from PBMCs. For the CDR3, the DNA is TGTGCCAGCAGGAGGGGACAGGGGGCGGGTTTTGGTCAGCCCCAGCATTTT. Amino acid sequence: CASRRGQGAGFGQPQHF.